These 30 T cell receptor beta chains came from one sample sequenced in a study of cytomegalovirus exposure and HLA in healthy donors. Amplification used 60 Vbeta primers and 13 Jbeta primers. Clones were sequenced by immunoSEQ multiplex PCR, and TCRdb holds only the in-frame ones, with some missing. Here the sample spans 150,000 to 200,000 clones, approximately 73% being singletons. Sequencing input: PBMCs. The receptors come from a man aged 30-40 years in good health and CMV-seropositive.

The chain uses TRBV7-9 and TRBJ2-1; TRBD2 agrees at 14 bases. CDR3 length: 19 residues. The ends lost 0 bases at V and 2 bases at J; junction bases unmatched: 6. The germline V gene has CDR1 SEHNR and CDR2 FQNEAQ (reference sequence). The CDR3 protein is CASSLAGTSGRSAYNEQFF. The CDR3 DNA sequence: TGTGCCAGCAGCTTAGCCGGGACTAGCGGGAGATCGGCCTACAATGAGCAGTTCTTC.

This clone has just a few counts. The V gene is TRBV7-8, the J gene TRBJ1-1; D is unclear. Germline CDR1 reads SGHVS; CDR2 reads FQNEAQ. The CDR3 sequence is 14 residues long. Trimming removed 6 bases from V and 0 bases from J, with 11 bases in between. This CDR3 is CASSLVAMNTEAFF. For the CDR3, the DNA is TGTGCCAGCAGTCTAGTGGCGATGAACACTGAAGCTTTCTTT.

The rearrangement links TRBV2 to TRBJ2-1; 10 bases map to TRBD2. The germline V gene encodes CDR1 SNHLY and CDR2 FYNNEI. The CDR3 runs 15 residues. V trimming: 5 bases; J trimming: 6 bases; junction bases outside the gene matches: 7. CDR3 DNA: TGTGCCAGCAGTAGAGCGGGAGGGCCAGGCAATGAGCAGTTCTTC. Encoded protein: CASSRAGGPGNEQFF.

The chain combines TRBV6-5 with TRBJ1-1; D is ambiguous. Germline V gene data show CDR1 as MNHEY and CDR2 as SVGAGI. Between the trimmed V and J ends, which lost 0 bases and 6 bases, there was a span of 8 bases. The CDR3 covers 13 residues. CDR3: CASSYSEFAEAFF. In nucleotides, the CDR3 is TGTGCCAGCAGTTACTCAGAGTTCGCTGAAGCTTTCTTT.

The V call is TRBV19, the J call TRBJ1-1; 8 bases fit TRBD1. This CDR3 spans 17 amino acids. Looked up from germline, CDR1 is LNHDA and CDR2 is SQIVND (reference sequence). J gave up 0 bases and V 7 bases, and 13 bases lay outside the gene matches. The CDR3 DNA reads TGTGCCAGTACCACTCGGACAGGGACCCTCATGAACACTGAAGCTTTCTTT. Translated, it gives CASTTRTGTLMNTEAFF. Combining the CDR3 with reference TRBV19 and TRBJ1-1 gives the whole variable domain DGGITQSPKYLFRKEGQNVTLSCEQNLNHDAMYWYRQDPGQGLRLIYYSQIVNDFQKGDIAEGYSVSREKKESFPLTVTSAQKNPTAFYLCASTTRTGTLMNTEAFFGQGTRLTVV.

The chain couples TRBV7-9 to TRBJ1-5; possible D gene TRBD1, 5 bases. V lost 3 bases to trimming and J lost 6 bases, with 6 bases between them. There are 12 residues in the CDR3. Germline V lookup: CDR1 SEHNR, CDR2 FQNEAQ (reference sequence). The DNA for the CDR3 is TGTGCCAGCAGCTTCCAGGGTCAGCCCCAGCATTTT. Protein product: CASSFQGQPQHF.

This chain uses TRBV18 with TRBJ2-7; D gene ambiguous. Germline V CDR1 and CDR2: KGHSH, LQKENI. The CDR3 totals 13 residues. Trimming shortened V by 3 bases and J by 9 bases, and 15 bases separated the two germline ends. DNA for the CDR3: TGTGCCAGCTCACCCAACGCTATTACCGGGCAGTACTTC. It specifies CASSPNAITGQYF.

This rearrangement joins TRBV2 to TRBJ2-2; 7 nucleotides line up with TRBD2. Germline V gives CDR1 SNHLY, CDR2 FYNNEI. The V gene end was trimmed by 9 bases and the J gene end by 5 bases; junction bases not matched to a gene: 9. The CDR3 has 14 amino acids. This CDR3 reads CASDGGSDTGELFF. The CDR3 bases are TGTGCCAGTGACGGGGGGAGCGATACCGGGGAGCTGTTTTTT.

The DNA of the CDR3 is TGCGCCAGCGCGCGTGCCCCCTACGAGCAGTACTTC. Amino acids: CASARAPYEQYF. The chain joins TRBV10-2 to TRBJ2-7; D not resolved. The V gene's germline CDR1 is WSHSY and CDR2 SAAADI. The CDR3 contains 12 residues. Trimming shortened V by 8 bases and J by 2 bases, and 10 bases separated the two germline ends.

This chain links TRBV27 with TRBJ2-5, with TRBD2 identical over 10 bases. The CDR3 loop spans 15 amino acids. Germline V lookup: CDR1 MNHEY, CDR2 SMNVEV (reference sequence). After removal of 5 bases from V and 5 bases from J, the junction contained 8 bases not matched to a gene. The CDR3 sequence: CASSVSGRAEETQYF. The CDR3 bases are TGTGCCAGCAGTGTAAGCGGGAGGGCAGAGGAGACCCAGTACTTC.

CDR3 loop: CASSSRGYTF. The CDR3 DNA sequence: TGTGCCAGCAGTTCGCGTGGCTACACCTTC. The chain links TRBV6-5 to TRBJ1-2; no clear D gene. With 4 bases removed from V and 7 bases from J, the gap between germline ends came to 4 bases. CDR3 size: 10 residues. Germline V lookup: CDR1 MNHEY, CDR2 SVGAGI.

The V gene is TRBV28, the J gene TRBJ2-7, with 9 positions matching TRBD2. The germline V gene has CDR1 MDHEN and CDR2 SYDVKM. The ends lost 2 bases at V and 6 bases at J; junction bases unmatched: 5. The CDR3 sequence is 14 residues long. The CDR3 sequence: CASSLLAGTLEQYF. The CDR3, as DNA: TGTGCCAGCAGTTTACTAGCGGGGACACTCGAGCAGTACTTC. The whole variable domain, remainder taken from reference TRBV28 and TRBJ2-7, is DVKVTQSSRYLVKRTGEKVFLECVQDMDHENMFWYRQDPGLGLRLIYFSYDVKMKEKGDIPEGYSVSREKKERFSLILESASTNQTSMYLCASSLLAGTLEQYFGPGTRLTVT.

On this clone itself: One junction end does not reproduce the germline sequence, and a read error may be involved. J is TRBJ2-1 and V is TRBV7-7, with TRBD2 matching over 10 bases. Germline loops: CDR1 SSHAT, CDR2 FNYEAQ (reference sequence). The CDR3 is 17 amino acids. CDR3 bases: TGTGCTAGCAGCGGTCGTTATAGCGGGAGGATCTACAATGAGCAGTTCTTC. Amino acid sequence: CASSGRYSGRIYNEQFF.

There are a few counts of this clone. This rearrangement joins TRBV5-6 to TRBJ1-1; D is unclear. Between the trimmed V and J ends, which lost 0 bases and 12 bases, there was a span of 15 bases. The CDR3 extends over 13 amino acids. Germline V lookup: CDR1 SGHDT, CDR2 YYEEEE. Here the CDR3 reads CASSLGSYKESFF. In DNA, the CDR3 is TGTGCCAGCAGCTTGGGGAGTTACAAGGAGTCTTTCTTT. Complete variable domain (other parts from reference TRBV5-6 and TRBJ1-1): DAGVTQSPTHLIKTRGQQVTLRCSPKSGHDTVSWYQQALGQGPQFIFQYYEEEERQRGNFPDRFSGHQFPNYSSELNVNALLLGDSALYLCASSLGSYKESFFGQGTRLTVV.

The chain uses TRBV29-1 and TRBJ1-5; D might be TRBD1 (5 bases). The CDR3 length is 12 residues. Germline V gene lookup returns CDR1 SQVTM and CDR2 ANQGSEA. Trimming stripped 4 bases from V and 3 bases from J, with 7 bases between. The CDR3 DNA reads TGCAGCGTTGGACAGCTCAATCAGCCCCAGCATTTT. This codes for CSVGQLNQPQHF.

The V gene is TRBV19, the J gene TRBJ2-7; 7 nucleotides agree with TRBD2. This CDR3 spans 15 amino acids. The V gene end was trimmed by 4 bases and the J gene end by 5 bases; junction bases not matched to a gene: 11. Germline CDR1 reads LNHDA; CDR2 reads SQIVND (reference sequence). The DNA of the CDR3 is TGTGCCAGTAGTAGGGGGGGGTACGTAGGCCACGAGCAGTACTTC. Its protein product is CASSRGGYVGHEQYF.

J is TRBJ1-2 and V is TRBV27; D uncertain. The CDR3 has 15 residues. Trimming pared 3 bases from V and 3 bases from J, leaving 14 bases between. Germline-derived CDR1 and CDR2 are MNHEY and SMNVEV (reference sequence). The CDR3 DNA reads TGTGCCAGCAGTTTTTTGCCCTTGGAGGACTATGGCTACACCTTC. Encoded protein: CASSFLPLEDYGYTF.

Concerning this clone itself: At one boundary the junction diverges from the germline segment, which might be a read error. The J gene is TRBJ1-5, the V gene TRBV7-9; tentative D call: TRBD1 (6 bases). The CDR3 runs 14 residues. Germline values: CDR1 SEHNR, CDR2 FQNEAQ (reference sequence). The CDR3 loop reads CSSSLGGEYQPQHF. The DNA for the CDR3 is TGTTCCAGCAGCTTAGGGGGGGAATATCAGCCCCAGCATTTT.

The rearrangement links TRBV2 to TRBJ2-1; D gene uncertain. Deletions cut 4 bases from V and 3 bases from J, with 13 bases between. There are 15 residues in the CDR3. CDR1 and CDR2 (germline): SNHLY, FYNNEI. DNA of the CDR3: TGTGCCAGCAGTGTGTCCGGAGTGTTCTACAATGAGCAGTTCTTC. This codes for CASSVSGVFYNEQFF.

V is TRBV5-1 and J is TRBJ2-1; TRBD2 matches at 10 bases. The CDR3 consists of 15 residues. Germline V lookup: CDR1 SGHRS, CDR2 YFSETQ. V shed 0 bases and J 8 bases; nucleotides not matched to a gene: 5. CDR3 region: CASSLGGLAMDEQFF. In DNA, the CDR3 is TGCGCCAGCAGCTTGGGGGGACTAGCGATGGATGAGCAGTTCTTC. Full variable domain (missing parts from reference TRBV5-1 and TRBJ2-1): KAGVTQTPRYLIKTRGQQVTLSCSPISGHRSVSWYQQTPGQGLQFLFEYFSETQRNKGNFPGRFSGRQFSNSRSEMNVSTLELGDSALYLCASSLGGLAMDEQFFGPGTRLTVL.

The table lists this clone with a few counts. This chain links TRBV30 with TRBJ2-1, with 7 bases fitting TRBD2. The germline V gene encodes CDR1 GTSNPN and CDR2 SVGIG (reference sequence). The CDR3 is 16 residues long. The V gene end was trimmed by 0 bases and the J gene end by 5 bases; junction bases not matched to a gene: 10. The CDR3 protein is CAWSVLSGILNNEQFF. CDR3 coding DNA: TGTGCCTGGAGTGTACTGAGCGGGATATTGAACAATGAGCAGTTCTTC.

In this sample, this clone turned up once. The chain couples TRBV6-5 to TRBJ1-5; no clear D gene. From germline, CDR1 is MNHEY and CDR2 SVGAGI. CDR3 size: 14 residues. The V and J ends lost 5 bases and 0 bases respectively, with 8 bases between them. The CDR3 reads CASSPNYSNQPQHF. In nucleotides, the CDR3 is TGTGCCAGCAGTCCGAACTATAGCAATCAGCCCCAGCATTTT.

V usage is TRBV14 and J usage is TRBJ2-5, with D tentatively TRBD2 (7 bases). Germline lookup yields CDR1 SGHDN and CDR2 FVKESK. The CDR3 has 15 residues. Trimming took off 4 bases at V and 4 bases at J, with 16 bases between the two ends. The CDR3 spells CASSLPGGAGETQYF. CDR3 nucleotides: TGTGCCAGCAGCCTTCCGGGGGGCGCAGGAGAGACCCAGTACTTC.

The chain has TRBV13 and TRBJ1-2; D is uncertain. Germline V gene data show CDR1 as PRHDT and CDR2 as FYEKMQ (reference sequence). The length of the CDR3 is 15 residues. Trimming pared 5 bases from V and 7 bases from J, leaving 20 bases between. CDR3 sequence reads: CASSRGEGVQFGYTF. The DNA of the CDR3 is TGTGCCAGCAGCCGCGGGGAGGGAGTTCAGTTTGGCTACACCTTC.

The chain combines TRBV18 with TRBJ2-1; weak D call: TRBD2 (5 bases). Trimming removed 8 bases from V and 9 bases from J, with 23 bases in between. Germline V gene sequence: CDR1 KGHSH, CDR2 LQKENI. The CDR3 covers 15 residues. The CDR3 nucleotides are TGTGCCAGCACCCCAGAGTCCCTAGCTACAATTGAGCAGTTCTTC. It is translated as CASTPESLATIEQFF. Filled out from reference TRBV18 and TRBJ2-1, the complete variable domain reads NAGVMQNPRHLVRRRGQEARLRCSPMKGHSHVYWYRQLPEEGLKFMVYLQKENIIDESGMPKERFSAEFPKEGPSILRIQQVVRGDSAAYFCASTPESLATIEQFFGPGTRLTVL.

In its sample, this clone was seen once. The chain is built from TRBV4-1 and TRBJ1-3; 7 bases align to TRBD1. With 4 bases clipped from V and 3 bases from J, the junction kept 15 bases outside the gene matches. The V gene's germline CDR1 is MGHRA and CDR2 YSYEKL. This CDR3 contains 18 residues. CDR3 residues: CASSPLTQTGRDGNTIYF. The CDR3, as DNA: TGCGCCAGCAGCCCCCTCACCCAGACAGGGAGAGATGGAAACACCATATATTTT.

In its sample, this clone was seen a few times. This sequence joins TRBV6-5 and TRBJ1-2, with 10 bases identical to TRBD1. V dropped 7 bases and J dropped 4; count of bases not matched to a gene: 6. The CDR3 length is 14 residues. Looked up from germline, CDR1 is MNHEY and CDR2 is SVGAGI. The CDR3 sequence: CASKETGGVYGYTF. CDR3 bases: TGTGCCAGCAAGGAGACAGGGGGCGTCTATGGCTACACCTTC.

The chain links TRBV30 to TRBJ1-2; D may be TRBD1 (5 bases). Looked up from germline, CDR1 is GTSNPN and CDR2 is SVGIG (reference sequence). The CDR3 loop spans 15 amino acids. Deletions cut 0 bases from V and 4 bases from J, with 15 bases between. The CDR3 loop reads CAWSVPDSRVYGYTF. The DNA of the CDR3 is TGTGCCTGGAGTGTACCCGACAGTCGGGTCTATGGCTACACCTTC. Together with reference TRBV30 and TRBJ1-2, the CDR3 gives the full variable domain: SQTIHQWPATLVQPVGSPLSLECTVEGTSNPNLYWYRQAAGRGLQLLFYSVGIGQISSEVPQNLSASRPQDRQFILSSKKLLLSDSGFYLCAWSVPDSRVYGYTFGSGTRLTVV.

The V gene is TRBV5-4, the J gene TRBJ2-5, with D perhaps matching TRBD2 (5 bases). Germline values: CDR1 SGHNT, CDR2 YYREEE (reference sequence). V lost 1 base, J lost 5 bases, and 15 bases lay in between. The CDR3 runs to 15 residues. CDR3 residues: CASSLNPLGGETQYF. DNA for the CDR3: TGTGCCAGCAGCTTGAACCCCCTGGGCGGGGAGACCCAGTACTTC.

The chain joins TRBV10-1 to TRBJ1-1; no definite D call. The length of the CDR3 is 13 residues. The germline V gene encodes CDR1 WNHNN and CDR2 SYGVQD (reference sequence). Trimming left V 4 bases short and J 4 bases short, with 10 bases between. Here the CDR3 reads CASSGEWGTEAFF. Written as DNA, the CDR3 is TGCGCCAGCAGTGGGGAGTGGGGCACTGAAGCTTTCTTT.